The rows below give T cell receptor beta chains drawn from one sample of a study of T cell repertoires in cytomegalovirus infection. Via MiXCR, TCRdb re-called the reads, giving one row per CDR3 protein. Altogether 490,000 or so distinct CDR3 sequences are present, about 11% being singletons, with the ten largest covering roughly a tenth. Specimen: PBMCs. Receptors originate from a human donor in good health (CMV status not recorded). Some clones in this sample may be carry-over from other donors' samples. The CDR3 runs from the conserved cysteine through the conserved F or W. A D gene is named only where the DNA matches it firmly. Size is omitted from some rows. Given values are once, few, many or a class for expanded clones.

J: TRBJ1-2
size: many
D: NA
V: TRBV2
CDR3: CASRVTGRYGYTF
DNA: TGTGCCAGCAGAGTGACCGGACGTTATGGCTACACCTTC

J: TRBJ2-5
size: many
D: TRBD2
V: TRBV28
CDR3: CASSLGLARTLSKETQYF
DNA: TGTGCCAGCAGCCTCGGACTAGCACGCACCCTTTCAAAAGAGACCCAGTACTTC

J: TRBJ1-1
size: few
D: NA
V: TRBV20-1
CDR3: CSARGGLSEAFF
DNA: TGCAGTGCTAGGGGGGGGCTCTCTGAAGCTTTCTTT

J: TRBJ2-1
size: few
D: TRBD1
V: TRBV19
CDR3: CASSIGILRTGGRIGEQFF
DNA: TGTGCCAGTAGTATAGGTATATTGAGGACAGGGGGACGAATAGGGGAGCAGTTCTTC

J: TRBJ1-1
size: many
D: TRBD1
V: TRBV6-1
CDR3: CASSRQGATEAFF
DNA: TGTGCCAGCAGTCGACAGGGGGCCACTGAAGCTTTCTTT

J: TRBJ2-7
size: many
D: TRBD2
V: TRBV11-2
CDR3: CASSFSGGAGNEQYF
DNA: TGTGCCAGCAGCTTTAGCGGGGGGGCTGGAAACGAGCAGTACTTC

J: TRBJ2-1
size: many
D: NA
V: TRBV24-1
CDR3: CATSDPPGTGTYNEQFF
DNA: TGTGCCACCAGTGACCCGCCCGGGACGGGGACCTACAATGAGCAGTTCTTC

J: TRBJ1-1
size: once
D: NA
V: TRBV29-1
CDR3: CSVRVQNTEAFF
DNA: TGCAGCGTTCGCGTTCAGAACACTGAAGCTTTCTTT

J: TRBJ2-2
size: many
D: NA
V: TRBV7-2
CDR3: CASSPPAGTGELFF
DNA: TGTGCCAGCAGCCCCCCGGCGGGGACCGGGGAGCTGTTTTTT

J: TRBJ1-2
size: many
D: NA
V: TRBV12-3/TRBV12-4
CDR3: CASSLPGIGYGYTF
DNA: TGTGCCAGCAGTTTACCAGGGATAGGGTATGGCTACACCTTC

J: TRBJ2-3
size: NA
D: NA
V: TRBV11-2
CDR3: CASNSPGDTQYF
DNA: TGTGCCAGCAACTCCCCGGGTGATACGCAGTATTTT

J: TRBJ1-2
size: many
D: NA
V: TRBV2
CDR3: CASSDGTLGGYTF
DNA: TGTGCCAGCAGTGACGGGACCTTGGGAGGCTACACCTTC

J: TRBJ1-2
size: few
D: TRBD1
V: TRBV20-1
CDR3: CSAEQGDYGYTF
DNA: TGCAGTGCTGAACAGGGGGACTATGGCTACACCTTC

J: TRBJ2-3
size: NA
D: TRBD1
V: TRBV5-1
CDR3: CASSSTGGEDTQYF
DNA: TGCGCCAGCAGCTCGACAGGGGGCGAAGATACGCAGTATTTT

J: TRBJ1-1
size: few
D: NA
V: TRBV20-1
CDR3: CSATQGANTEAFF
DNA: TGCAGTGCTACTCAGGGCGCGAACACTGAAGCTTTCTTT

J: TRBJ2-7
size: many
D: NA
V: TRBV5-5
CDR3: CASSPGSDSYEQYF
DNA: TGTGCCAGCAGCCCCGGTAGTGATTCCTACGAGCAGTACTTC

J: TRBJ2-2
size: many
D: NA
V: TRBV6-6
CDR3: CASSPGVGFKSTGELFF
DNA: TGTGCCAGCAGTCCGGGAGTTGGGTTTAAAAGCACCGGGGAGCTGTTTTTT

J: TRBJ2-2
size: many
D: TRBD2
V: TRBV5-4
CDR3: CASSTSSGGADGELFF
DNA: TGTGCCAGCAGCACCTCTAGCGGGGGGGCGGACGGGGAGCTGTTTTTT

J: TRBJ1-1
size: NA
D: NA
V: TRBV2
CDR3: CASSEALRGRTEAFF
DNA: TGTGCCAGCAGTGAAGCGCTCAGGGGTCGCACTGAAGCTTTCTTT

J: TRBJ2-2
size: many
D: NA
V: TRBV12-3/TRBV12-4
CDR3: CASRTETGELFF
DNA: TGTGCCAGCAGGACTGAAACCGGGGAGCTGTTTTTT

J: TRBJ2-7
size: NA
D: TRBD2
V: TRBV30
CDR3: CAWSVGLAGDGQYF
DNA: TGTGCCTGGAGTGTAGGACTAGCGGGAGACGGGCAGTACTTC

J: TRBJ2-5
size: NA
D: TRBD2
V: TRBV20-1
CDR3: CSASPLPGSGRSETQYF
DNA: TGCAGTGCTAGCCCCCTCCCGGGTAGCGGGAGGTCCGAGACCCAGTACTTC

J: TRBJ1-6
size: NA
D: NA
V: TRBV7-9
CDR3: CASSLGVLPLHF
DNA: TGTGCCAGCAGCTTAGGGGTTTTACCCCTCCACTTT

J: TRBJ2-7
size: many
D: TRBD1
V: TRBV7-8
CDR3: CASSFPGQGKSYEQYF
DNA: TGTGCCAGCAGCTTCCCCGGACAGGGGAAAAGCTACGAGCAGTACTTC

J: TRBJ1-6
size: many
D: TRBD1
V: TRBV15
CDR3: CATSERTGPSPLHF
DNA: TGTGCCACCAGCGAACGGACAGGGCCCTCACCCCTCCACTTT

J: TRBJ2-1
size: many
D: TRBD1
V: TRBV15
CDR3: CATSGPGQDFNEQFF
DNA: TGTGCCACCAGCGGGCCGGGACAGGACTTCAATGAGCAGTTCTTC

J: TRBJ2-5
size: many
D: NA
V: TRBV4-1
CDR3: CASSQDPAETQYF
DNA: TGCGCCAGCAGCCAAGACCCGGCAGAGACCCAGTACTTC

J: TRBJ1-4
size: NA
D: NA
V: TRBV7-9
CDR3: CASSSTEGEKLFF
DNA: TGTGCCAGCAGCTCGACCGAAGGTGAAAAACTGTTTTTT

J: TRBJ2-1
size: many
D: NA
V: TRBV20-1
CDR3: CSATQSTSEQFF
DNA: TGCAGTGCCACCCAGAGCACTAGTGAGCAGTTCTTC

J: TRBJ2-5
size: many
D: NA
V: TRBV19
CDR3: CASSLGDSETQYF
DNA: TGTGCCAGTAGTCTCGGGGACTCCGAGACCCAGTACTTC

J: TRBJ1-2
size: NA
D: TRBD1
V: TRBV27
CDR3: CASSLTRTGVGYGYTF
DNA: TGTGCCAGCAGTTTGACCCGGACAGGGGTCGGTTATGGCTACACCTTC

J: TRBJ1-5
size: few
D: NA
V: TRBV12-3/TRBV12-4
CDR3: CASSPNTEQPQHF
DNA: TGTGCCAGCAGTCCGAACACAGAGCAGCCCCAGCATTTT

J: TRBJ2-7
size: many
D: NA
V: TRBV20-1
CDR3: CSAVLAYEQYF
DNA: TGCAGTGCTGTTCTCGCCTACGAGCAGTACTTC

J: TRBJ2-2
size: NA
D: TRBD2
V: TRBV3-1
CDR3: CASSQGSGLANTGELFF
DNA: TGTGCCAGCAGCCAAGGTTCGGGACTAGCGAACACCGGGGAGCTGTTTTTT

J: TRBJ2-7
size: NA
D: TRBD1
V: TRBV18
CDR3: CASSGTGDLEDEQYF
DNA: TGTGCCAGCTCAGGGACAGGGGACTTGGAGGACGAGCAGTACTTC

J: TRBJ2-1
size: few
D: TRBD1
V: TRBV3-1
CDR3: CASSQPGQGLNEQFF
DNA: TGTGCCAGCAGCCAACCGGGACAGGGATTGAATGAGCAGTTCTTC

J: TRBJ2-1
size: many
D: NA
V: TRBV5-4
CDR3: CASSLAGGTSSYNEQFF
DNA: TGTGCCAGCAGCTTGGCCGGGGGGACAAGCTCCTACAATGAGCAGTTCTTC

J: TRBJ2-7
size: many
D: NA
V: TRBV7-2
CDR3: CASSSRDLYYEQYF
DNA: TGTGCCAGCAGCTCCCGGGACCTCTACTACGAGCAGTACTTC

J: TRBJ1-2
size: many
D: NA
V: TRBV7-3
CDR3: CASSLDSRDGYTF
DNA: TGTGCCAGCAGCCTAGACTCCCGTGATGGCTACACCTTC

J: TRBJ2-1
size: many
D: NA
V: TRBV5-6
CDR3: CASSRRLTAGNEQFF
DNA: TGTGCCAGCAGCCGTCGATTAACAGCCGGCAATGAGCAGTTCTTC

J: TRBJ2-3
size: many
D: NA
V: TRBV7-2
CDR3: CASSLAQLAVTDTQYF
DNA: TGTGCCAGCAGCTTAGCGCAACTAGCAGTCACAGATACGCAGTATTTT

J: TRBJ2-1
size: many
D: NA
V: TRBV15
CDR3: CATSRSFVRTDNEQFF
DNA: TGTGCCACCAGCAGGTCCTTCGTTAGGACGGACAATGAGCAGTTCTTC

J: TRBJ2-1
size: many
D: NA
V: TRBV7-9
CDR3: CASSLDGGYNEQFF
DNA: TGTGCCAGCAGCTTAGACGGGGGTTACAATGAGCAGTTCTTC

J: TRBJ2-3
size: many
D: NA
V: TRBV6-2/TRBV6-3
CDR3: CASSYGRGQATDTQYF
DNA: TGTGCCAGCAGTTACGGACGGGGGCAGGCAACAGATACGCAGTATTTT

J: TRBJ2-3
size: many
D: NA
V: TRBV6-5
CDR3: CASSYATGNTDTQYF
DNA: TGTGCCAGCAGTTACGCAACAGGGAACACAGATACGCAGTATTTT